This record covers a single TCR beta chain. Its specificity is unknown. The entry originates in a study of blood T cells in healthy people across ages. Study conclusions and caveats: Percentage of naive T cells showed a strong correlation with TCR beta diversity. Long-lived donors had more naive CD4+ cells and higher diversity than aged donors. Age brought a roughly linear fall in TCR beta diversity measured per million T cells.

Together with a sample-barcoded 5' primer, a J-beta primer mix was included in a second PCR lasting about 6 to 11 cycles. Each CDR3 protein gets one entry after TCRdb re-called the 5' RACE reads with MiXCR. The data contain about 640,000 distinct CDR3 sequences, 58% of them seen just once; the ten biggest clones take up approximately 40%. It was ten milliliters of peripheral blood that were drawn from each donor. V shed 3 bases, J shed 11 bases, and the junction held 9 bases outside the gene matches. This CDR3 has 12 residues. Germline V CDR1 and CDR2: DFQATT, SNEGSKA (reference sequence). J is TRBJ2-5 and V is TRBV20-1, with 7 positions matching TRBD1. Specimen: blood. This TCR came from a man aged 60-69 years in good health. The CDR3 sequence: CSARSPGGDQYF. In nucleotides, the CDR3 is TGCAGTGCTAGGTCCCCAGGGGGAGATCAGTACTTC.